Following are 7 T cell receptor beta chains from one sample sequenced in a study of shared clonotypes between healthy human individuals. TCRdb keeps only in-frame clones here, not all; method: immunoSEQ multiplex PCR. This sample yields under 2,000,000 clones, of which approximately 94% are seen a single time; around 1% belongs to the top ten. In the naive CD8 group, cells lacked CD45RO and were positively selected for CCR7, so terminally differentiated effector memory CD45RA+ cells were left out. Sequenced sample: naive CD8+ T cells sorted from blood. All receptors come from a man aged 18 to 30 in good health.

The chain recombines TRBV5-1 with TRBJ2-2, with 8 bases matching TRBD2. Looked up from germline, CDR1 is SGHRS and CDR2 is YFSETQ. The CDR3 spans 15 residues. V lost 5 bases to trimming and J lost 6 bases; unmatched junction nucleotides: 9. In DNA, the CDR3 is TGCGCCAGCAGTTTCCTAGCGGGCCCGGCCGGGGAGCTGTTTTTT. Translating gives CASSFLAGPAGELFF.

The chain carries TRBV9 and TRBJ1-2; D may be TRBD1 (5 bases). V was pared by 3 bases and J by 8 bases, with 17 bases between. CDR3 length: 14 amino acids. Germline CDR1 SGDLS, CDR2 YYNGEE. In DNA, the CDR3 is TGTGCCAGCAGCGGGTCTGGACCCGGGGGGGGCTACACCTTC. Translating gives CASSGSGPGGGYTF.

In the case of this clone: At the DNA level, this CDR3 is encoded by other sequences in the same sample as well. The chain joins TRBV19 to TRBJ1-4; D gene unclear. Germline CDR1 LNHDA, CDR2 SQIVND (reference sequence). V lost 4 bases to trimming and J lost 8 bases, with 5 bases between them. CDR3 length: 11 amino acids. CDR3 in DNA: TGTGCCAGTAGTAGTCTCGAAAAACTGTTTTTT. It codes for CASSSLEKLFF.

The chain links TRBV27 to TRBJ2-7, with D possibly being TRBD1 (5 bases). The V gene lost 11 bases and the J gene lost 0 bases, with 14 bases spanning the gap. The CDR3 covers 13 residues. Germline CDR1 is MNHEY and CDR2 is SMNVEV (reference sequence). CDR3 sequence reads: CAAARGSSYEQYF. CDR3 sequence (DNA): TGTGCCGCAGCAAGGGGAAGCTCCTACGAGCAGTACTTC.

Concerning this clone itself: Other DNA sequences from this sample encode an identical CDR3 as well. The rearrangement links TRBV7-9 to TRBJ2-7; D remains ambiguous. The V and J ends lost 6 bases and 0 bases respectively, with 6 bases between them. Germline-derived CDR1 and CDR2 are SEHNR and FQNEAQ (reference sequence). The CDR3 loop spans 12 amino acids. CDR3 sequence (DNA): TGTGCCAGCAGTGACACCTCCTACGAGCAGTACTTC. Amino acid sequence: CASSDTSYEQYF.

The V and J genes are TRBV7-9 and TRBJ1-1; tentatively, D is TRBD1 (6 bases). Germline CDR1 reads SEHNR; CDR2 reads FQNEAQ (reference sequence). The CDR3 is 13 residues long. The ends were cut back, 0 bases at V and 9 bases at J, with 11 bases in the middle. CDR3 protein: CASSLAGDKKAFF. DNA for the CDR3: TGTGCCAGCAGCTTAGCTGGGGACAAGAAAGCTTTCTTT.

There are a few counts of this clone. Additional DNA sequences in this sample encode the identical CDR3. The rearrangement links TRBV13 to TRBJ2-7; D possibly corresponds to TRBD1 (6 bases). The CDR3 length is 13 residues. The germline V gene encodes CDR1 PRHDT and CDR2 FYEKMQ (reference sequence). V lost 3 bases and J lost 0, with 6 bases in between. The CDR3 loop is CASSLDSSYEQYF. The CDR3 nucleotides are TGTGCCAGCAGCTTGGACAGCTCCTACGAGCAGTACTTC.